The T cell receptor (beta chain) under discussion was sequenced for a study of CD8 T cells in ankylosing spondylitis (dated by TCRdb to about 2017). Describing the broader study: The study profiled T cell receptor beta repertoires in healthy donors and ankylosing spondylitis patients to find disease-linked TCR variants. The whole study cohort included 85 to 120 healthy donors and 25 or so ankylosing spondylitis patients. Peripheral blood was sampled, and synovial fluid was additionally collected from ankylosing spondylitis patients.

About this clonotype itself: Its cognate antigen has yet to be identified. Base quality data are lacking; no much larger clone is found one base away.

The CDR3, from cysteine to phenylalanine, totals 12 residues. Only the CDR3 region is kept as DNA, spanning 36 bases read in frame from base 1. Relative to germline, V is 5 bases shorter and J is 7 bases shorter, with 10 bases between their ends. CDR1 MNHNY and CDR2 SVGAGI were looked up in the germline V gene (reference sequence). What the work shows at the level of the full study, not this receptor alone: In peripheral blood, the disease-linked clones were found at relatively low frequencies and had a CD8+ phenotype. The disease-linked clones were reported as significantly enriched in matched synovial fluid samples from ankylosing spondylitis patients. Blood from ankylosing spondylitis patients appeared to be characterized by a TCR beta motif made up of several highly homologous amino acid variants. Some motif variants had previously been reported in the synovial fluid and blood of reactive arthritis patients, which suggests shared mechanisms of disease initiation.

The data were produced on an Illumina HiSeq 2500. Quantitative 5'-RACE with molecular barcodes was used to prepare TCR beta libraries. Per the authors' processing: A new computational method, built on a probabilistic model of VDJ rearrangement, was used to identify disease-linked TCR variants. TCRdb handled the public reads itself, with Q25 trimming in fastp and clone calling in MiXCR, and kept productive beta chains. Rows merge per CDR3 protein into single entries with the most common DNA and genes. The V and J calls and clone size are TCRdb's, not the authors'. Here the sample has 250,000 to 300,000 distinct CDR3 sequences; around 18% occur a single time. Less than 9% of the sample is in the top ten clones.

This receptor was obtained from a male donor with ankylosing spondylitis or in good health (not recorded which). Recombination connected TRBV6-6 to TRBJ2-3, with the D gene uncertain. Material: blood, either unsorted or a sorted T cell fraction (not recorded which). In nucleotides, the sequence is TGTGCCAGCAGTACCCAACCGAATACGCAGTATTTT. Its protein reads: CASSTQPNTQYF.